This entry lists 7 T cell receptor beta chains sequenced from one sample in a study of a mutant IDH1 vaccine in newly diagnosed glioma. Clones were sequenced by immunoSEQ multiplex PCR, and TCRdb holds only the in-frame ones, with some missing. The sample records about 35,000 clones, about 80% being singletons. These receptors have no known antigen. Time point denoted: week 11, during vaccination. The content of each vaccine dose was 300 ug of mutant IDH1 20-mer peptide, and topical imiquimod accompanied it. The sequences come from peripheral blood mononuclear cells (PBMCs), collected from a glioma patient whose treatment included an IDH1 peptide vaccine. The receptors were sampled from a woman aged 25 to 39 with glioma. Some clones in this sample may be carry-over from other donors' samples.

The chain carries TRBV5-6 and TRBJ2-3; 7 bases fit TRBD2. The CDR3 is 15 residues long. V was pared by 3 bases and J by 6 bases, with 10 bases of the junction left unmatched. Germline V gene sequence: CDR1 SGHDT, CDR2 YYEEEE. CDR3 residues: CASSWGTIGMDTQYF. In DNA form, the CDR3 reads TGTGCCAGCAGCTGGGGGACTATCGGGATGGATACGCAGTATTTT.

The chain uses TRBV10-3 and TRBJ2-5, with D perhaps TRBD2 (5 bases). The V gene lost 4 bases and the J gene lost 3 bases, with 6 bases spanning the gap. This CDR3 is 12 amino acids long. Germline V gene data show CDR1 as ENHRY and CDR2 as SYGVKD. The CDR3 DNA reads as TGTGCCATCAGTGGAGCGGAAGAGACCCAGTACTTC. Translation gives CAISGAEETQYF.

The CDR3 reads CASKTDSYEQYF. CDR3 in DNA: TGTGCCAGCAAGACGGACTCCTACGAGCAGTACTTC. The chain has TRBV2 and TRBJ2-7; D call uncertain. CDR1 and CDR2 (germline): SNHLY, FYNNEI. The length of the CDR3 is 12 residues. V dropped 7 bases and J dropped 0 bases, with 7 bases sitting between them.

This rearrangement joins TRBV4-1 to TRBJ1-4; TRBD1 might be the D (5 bases). This CDR3 region has 14 residues. V was clipped by 1 base and J by 7 bases, with 10 bases between them. CDR1 MGHRA and CDR2 YSYEKL come from the germline V gene. CDR3 residues: CASSQGGVSEKLFF. The CDR3 bases are TGCGCCAGCAGCCAAGGGGGGGTTAGTGAAAAACTGTTTTTT.

V and J are TRBV10-3 and TRBJ1-3; TRBD1 matches 11 bases. The V gene's germline CDR1 is ENHRY and CDR2 SYGVKD. J gave up 0 bases and V 10 bases, and 5 bases lay outside the gene matches. The CDR3 consists of 15 residues. CDR3 sequence reads: CATGQGARSGNTIYF. For the CDR3, the DNA is TGTGCCACAGGACAGGGGGCCCGCTCTGGAAACACCATATATTTT.

This chain links TRBV7-9 with TRBJ2-7, with D possibly being TRBD1 (5 bases). The CDR3 runs 14 residues. V lost 7 bases and J lost 6, with 19 bases in between. CDR1 and CDR2 (germline): SEHNR, FQNEAQ (reference sequence). The DNA for the CDR3 is TGTGCCAGCAAAAGGGGCAACGGAAAGGGCGAGCAGTACTTC. It is translated as CASKRGNGKGEQYF.

This clone was picked up a small number of times. The chain combines TRBV6-1 with TRBJ2-7, with a possible D match to TRBD1 (5 bases). The ends were cut back, 6 bases at V and 5 bases at J, with 17 bases in the middle. This CDR3 has 14 residues. Germline CDR1 is MNHNS and CDR2 is SASEGT. Here the CDR3 DNA reads TGTGCCAGCAGAGGACCCCAGGGTAACCACGAGCAGTACTTC. Its translation: CASRGPQGNHEQYF.